The 25 T cell receptor beta chains given below trace back to one sample, sequenced in a study of T cells in Graves' hyperthyroidism and ophthalmopathy. RNA transcripts provided the source from which TCR beta CDR3 regions were amplified. During a first-round RT-PCR of the TCR CDR3, the HTBI primer set was used. TCRdb itself ran the multiplex PCR reads through MiXCR, one entry per CDR3 protein. This sample has some 440,000 distinct CDR3 sequences, with 15% to 18% found just once. The sequenced sample was blood. All receptors come from a woman between 18 and 29 years old with Graves' hyperthyroidism.

This clonotype was seen many times. J is TRBJ2-3 and V is TRBV27, with D possibly TRBD2 on 5 matching bases. CDR1 MNHEY and CDR2 SMNVEV come from the germline V gene (reference sequence). Trimming left V 5 bases short and J 3 bases short, with 12 bases between. The CDR3 loop spans 14 amino acids. CDR3 region: CASSLRTATDTQYF. As DNA, the CDR3 is TGTGCCAGCAGTCTCCGGACTGCTACAGATACGCAGTATTTT.

In its sample, this clonotype was seen many times. The rearrangement links TRBV27 to TRBJ1-1; maybe TRBD1 (6 bases). Germline lookup yields CDR1 MNHEY and CDR2 SMNVEV (reference sequence). The CDR3 length is 15 residues. Deletions cut 2 bases from V and 3 bases from J, with 13 bases between. The CDR3 reads CASSLRQAGDTEAFF. The CDR3 DNA reads TGTGCCAGCAGTTTAAGGCAGGCAGGGGACACTGAAGCTTTCTTT.

This clonotype was detected ten times or more. The chain employs TRBV28 and TRBJ2-3; D may be TRBD1 (6 bases). CDR1 and CDR2 from the germline V gene are MDHEN and SYDVKM. This CDR3 is built from 16 residues. The ends were cut back, 4 bases at V and 5 bases at J, with 19 bases in the middle. CDR3 residues: CASSSPDSRFGDTQYF. The CDR3 DNA is TGTGCCAGCAGTTCCCCGGACAGCCGCTTTGGAGATACGCAGTATTTT.

V is TRBV6-5 and J is TRBJ2-7, with TRBD2 matching over 8 bases. CDR1 is MNHEY, CDR2 SVGAGI, per germline. Trimming cost V 2 bases and J 10 bases; bases outside gene matches: 7. There are 13 residues in the CDR3. CDR3 DNA sequence: TGTGCCAGCAGTTACGTGGCGAGCGGGAGACAGTACTTC. Translating it yields CASSYVASGRQYF.

In its sample, this clonotype was seen many times. This chain joins TRBV20-1 and TRBJ2-1; 7 bases match TRBD1. The germline V gene encodes CDR1 DFQATT and CDR2 SNEGSKA (reference sequence). V dropped 4 bases and J dropped 4; count of bases not matched to a gene: 7. The CDR3 has 14 amino acids. The CDR3 DNA sequence: TGCAGTGCTAAGGGGGCAGTAAGGTACAATGAGCAGTTCTTC. Its protein product is CSAKGAVRYNEQFF.

V gene TRBV4-3 combines with J gene TRBJ2-3, with 10 bases matching TRBD2. CDR3 length: 20 residues. Trimming removed 2 bases from V and 1 base from J; junction bases left unmatched: 15. In germline, CDR1 is LGHNA, CDR2 YSLEER. This CDR3 reads CASSQTNLAGDARGTDTQYF. The CDR3 nucleotides are TGCGCCAGCAGCCAAACAAACCTAGCGGGAGATGCGAGGGGCACAGATACGCAGTATTTT.

The chain carries TRBV27 and TRBJ1-5, with TRBD1 matching 7 bases. V was clipped by 5 bases and J by 5 bases; unmatched bases: 24. The CDR3 consists of 20 residues. Germline V gene data show CDR1 as MNHEY and CDR2 as SMNVEV (reference sequence). CDR3 loop: CASSAYQTGFSVRHHQPQHF. The CDR3 nucleotides read TGTGCCAGCAGTGCCTATCAGACAGGGTTTTCGGTCCGACATCATCAGCCCCAGCATTTT.

The chain recombines TRBV15 with TRBJ2-1; D is perhaps TRBD1 (5 bases). CDR3 length equals 17 residues. Between the trimmed V and J ends, which lost 5 bases and 6 bases, there was a span of 23 bases. CDR1 is LNHNV, CDR2 YYDKDF, per germline (reference sequence). CDR3 amino acids: CATSPLGNRRLPNEQFF. CDR3 bases: TGTGCCACCAGCCCCCTTGGGAACAGGCGACTTCCCAATGAGCAGTTCTTC.

At least ten counts were recorded for this clonotype. V and J are TRBV12-3 or TRBV12-4 and TRBJ2-1; the match to TRBD2 covers 9 bases. The ends lost 5 bases at V and 8 bases at J; junction bases unmatched: 10. The CDR3 runs to 15 residues. This CDR3 is CASSGSGGPRDEQFF. The CDR3 DNA sequence: TGTGCCAGCAGTGGCAGCGGGGGGCCCAGGGATGAGCAGTTCTTC.

V gene TRBV7-2 combines with J gene TRBJ2-5, with TRBD2 identical over 13 bases. V lost 6 bases to trimming and J lost 0 bases; unmatched junction nucleotides: 1. The CDR3 extends over 15 amino acids. Per the germline V gene, CDR1 is SGHTA and CDR2 is FQGNSA. The CDR3 spells CASRLAGGYQETQYF. The CDR3 bases are TGTGCCAGCAGACTAGCGGGGGGGTACCAAGAGACCCAGTACTTC.

This clonotype has just a few counts. Given a much more abundant clone one base away, this may be a read error. The chain links TRBV6-1 to TRBJ1-1; 9 nucleotides align to TRBD1. The length of the CDR3 is 15 residues. The germline V gene encodes CDR1 MNHNS and CDR2 SASEGT. The V and J ends lost 10 bases and 0 bases, in that order; junction bases with no gene match: 9. CDR3 protein: CAIQGAGTVNTEAFF. CDR3 DNA sequence: TGTGCCATACAGGGGGCAGGGACGGTGAACACTGAAGCTTTCTTT.

Ten or more counts support this clonotype. The rearrangement uses TRBV28 and TRBJ2-3; no clear D. The CDR3 has 14 amino acids. Germline assignment: CDR1 MDHEN and CDR2 SYDVKM. Trimming cost V 6 bases and J 3 bases, with 13 bases left between them. CDR3 DNA sequence: TGTGCCAGCAGACGCCACTCCACAACAGATACGCAGTATTTT. Its protein product is CASRRHSTTDTQYF. The entire variable domain, with the rest obtained from reference TRBV28 and TRBJ2-3, is as follows: DVKVTQSSRYLVKRTGEKVFLECVQDMDHENMFWYRQDPGLGLRLIYFSYDVKMKEKGDIPEGYSVSREKKERFSLILESASTNQTSMYLCASRRHSTTDTQYFGPGTRLTVL.

The rearrangement joins TRBV5-8 to TRBJ2-2; 7 positions agree with TRBD1. This CDR3 comprises 15 residues. V shed 3 bases and J 3 bases; nucleotides not matched to a gene: 5. CDR1 is SGHTS and CDR2 is YDEGEE in the germline V gene. The CDR3 spells CASSSKGQHTGELFF. DNA for the CDR3: TGTGCCAGCAGCTCCAAGGGACAGCACACCGGGGAGCTGTTTTTT.

This clonotype was counted a few times. This sequence joins TRBV5-6 and TRBJ2-7; D unresolved. The CDR3 has 16 residues. From germline, CDR1 is SGHDT and CDR2 YYEEEE. V was shortened by 4 bases and J by 4 bases, with 21 bases between the two germline ends. The CDR3 is CASSTDKSSSWYEQYF. Here the CDR3 DNA reads TGTGCCAGCAGCACTGACAAATCATCATCGTGGTACGAGCAGTACTTC.

This clonotype has at least ten counts. The chain recombines TRBV28 with TRBJ2-7; weak D call: TRBD1 (5 bases). Germline loops: CDR1 MDHEN, CDR2 SYDVKM. The CDR3 is 16 amino acids. The germline V and J ends were trimmed by 8 bases and 5 bases, with 25 bases remaining between them. Here the CDR3 DNA reads TGTGCCAGCGGATTCGACTTTAGGGGAATTGACGACGAGCAGTACTTC. Translation gives CASGFDFRGIDDEQYF.

This clonotype was counted a few times. At one boundary the junction diverges from the germline segment, which might be a read error. This CDR3 is CASSLGGDTRYF. The CDR3 DNA reads TGTGCCAGCAGCCTGGGGGGTGATACGCGGTATTTT. The V call is TRBV12-3 or TRBV12-4, the J call TRBJ2-3, with D tentatively TRBD2 (6 bases). The CDR3 is 12 amino acids.

A few counts support this clonotype. The V call is TRBV14, the J call TRBJ2-7; weak D call: TRBD1 (5 bases). The ends were cut back, 3 bases at V and 4 bases at J, with 22 bases in the middle. The CDR3 covers 17 residues. CDR1 SGHDN and CDR2 FVKESK come from the germline V gene. The CDR3 DNA reads as TGTGCCAGCAGCCAGGATATTAGGGGTAGTAAGCCTTACGAGCAGTACTTC. Its protein is CASSQDIRGSKPYEQYF.

This clonotype was detected ten times or more. V is TRBV12-3 or TRBV12-4 and J is TRBJ1-1; 12 bases align to TRBD1. Trimming cost V 2 bases and J 7 bases; bases outside gene matches: 8. This CDR3 has 16 amino acids. In DNA form, the CDR3 reads TGTGCCAGCAGTTTACGGGACAGGGGGCGCGGAGGTGAAGCTTTCTTT. As protein: CASSLRDRGRGGEAFF.

This clonotype was counted at least ten times. The chain carries TRBV11-2 and TRBJ2-1; no firm D call. The CDR3 runs to 11 residues. CDR1 is SGHAT and CDR2 is FQNNGV in the germline V gene. The chain's CDR3 is CASGLYNEQFF. The CDR3 DNA reads TGTGCGTCCGGCCTCTACAATGAGCAGTTCTTC.

This clonotype was detected a few times. This chain connects TRBV20-1 to TRBJ1-2, with 9 bases matching TRBD1. The length of the CDR3 is 15 residues. After removal of 5 bases from V and 5 bases from J, the junction contained 12 bases not matched to a gene. CDR1 is DFQATT, CDR2 SNEGSKA, per germline (reference sequence). The CDR3 protein is CSAPPGQGLGYGYTF. CDR3 in DNA: TGCAGTGCTCCGCCGGGACAGGGTTTGGGGTATGGCTACACCTTC.

The chain has TRBV27 and TRBJ2-4, with TRBD2 matching over 10 bases. This CDR3 is 19 amino acids long. CDR1 is MNHEY, CDR2 SMNVEV, per germline (reference sequence). V gave up 5 bases and J gave up 0 bases; unmatched junction bases: 13. CDR3 loop: CASSIRPSGGVLAKNIQYF. In DNA, the CDR3 is TGTGCCAGCAGTATACGGCCTAGCGGGGGCGTATTAGCCAAAAACATTCAGTACTTC.

This clonotype was counted ten times or more. The J gene is TRBJ1-2, the V gene TRBV12-3 or TRBV12-4, with TRBD1 identical over 7 bases. The CDR3 spans 15 residues. With V trimmed by 2 bases and J by 4 bases, 7 bases remained unmatched. The CDR3 nucleotides are TGTGCCAGCAGTTTACCAGGGGAGGGGGCCTATGGCTACACCTTC. Its translation is CASSLPGEGAYGYTF.

The CDR3 spells CASSRQSGRYGYTF. The CDR3 nucleotides are TGTGCCAGCAGTCGACAGTCGGGCCGCTATGGCTACACCTTC. The chain has TRBV27 and TRBJ1-2; D perhaps matches TRBD1 (5 bases). This CDR3 has 14 amino acids. CDR1 is MNHEY, CDR2 SMNVEV, per germline (reference sequence). Trimming took off 5 bases at V and 4 bases at J, with 14 bases between the two ends.

This clonotype was picked up many times. J is TRBJ2-1 and V is TRBV3-1, with unresolved D. V was clipped by 1 base and J by 9 bases, with 13 bases between them. CDR1 and CDR2 from the germline V gene are LGHDT and YNNKEL (reference sequence). CDR3 size: 14 residues. The CDR3 reads CASSQAAASTEQFF. Here the CDR3 DNA reads TGTGCCAGCAGCCAAGCGGCAGCGTCCACTGAGCAGTTCTTC.

Comment on this clonotype: Since a much larger clone is just one base distant, this may be a read error. J is TRBJ1-3 and V is TRBV2; D call uncertain. CDR1 is SNHLY and CDR2 is FYNNEI in the germline V gene. This CDR3 has 15 amino acids. Trimming removed 6 bases from V and 0 bases from J, with 12 bases in between. This CDR3 reads CASRGEQLSGNTIYF. DNA of the CDR3: TGTGCCAGCAGGGGAGAACAGCTCTCTGGAAACACCATATATTTT.